These T cell receptor beta chains were read from a single sample in a study of blood T cell repertoires in COVID-19. Repertoires were generated with immunoSEQ multiplex PCR, while TCRdb's copy carries only in-frame clones and drops some. This table has fewer than 45,000 clones, around four fifths appearing once. Sample: peripheral blood. Receptor source: a human donor in a cohort sampled during active COVID-19. CDR3s include the opening cysteine and the closing phenylalanine or tryptophan. The D gene is left open where the match is weak. A row's size may be missing; if present it is once, few, many or a size class.

d_gene	abundance	v_gene	j_gene	CDR3aa	CDR3nt
-	few	TRBV4-3	TRBJ1-1	CASSQNRDTEAFF	TGCGCCAGCAGCCAGAACAGGGACACTGAAGCTTTCTTT
TRBD1	-	TRBV7-8	TRBJ2-1	CASTSNRGAYNEQFF	TGTGCCAGCACCTCAAACAGGGGCGCCTACAATGAGCAGTTCTTC
-	-	TRBV7-2	TRBJ2-3	CASSRGLSTDTQYF	TGTGCCAGCAGCCGCGGACTGTCCACAGATACGCAGTATTTT
TRBD1	-	TRBV5-1	TRBJ1-4	CASSFGQEPSRANEKLFF	TGCGCCAGCAGCTTCGGACAGGAGCCGAGTCGGGCGAATGAAAAACTGTTTTTT
TRBD1	-	TRBV4-1	TRBJ1-5	CASSQPGQGQPQHF	TGCGCCAGCAGCCAACCGGGACAGGGACAGCCCCAGCATTTT
-	-	TRBV21-1	TRBJ2-1	CASSKGRRESSYNEQFF	TGTGCCAGCAGCAAAGGTAGACGGGAGAGCTCCTACAATGAGCAGTTCTTC
-	-	TRBV5-1	TRBJ1-5	CASSLGGENQPQHF	TGCGCCAGCAGCTTGGGGGGGGAGAATCAGCCCCAGCATTTT
-	-	TRBV20-1	TRBJ2-3	CSASVRVSTDTQYF	TGCAGTGCTAGTGTCAGGGTTAGCACAGATACGCAGTATTTT
TRBD2	few	TRBV6-2/TRBV6-3	TRBJ2-2	CASSWGTSVNGELFF	TGTGCCAGCAGTTGGGGGACTAGCGTGAACGGGGAGCTGTTTTTT
TRBD2	-	TRBV4-2	TRBJ2-1	CASSQVGVWTSGGANEQFF	TGTGCCAGCAGCCAAGTAGGGGTATGGACTAGCGGGGGGGCCAATGAGCAGTTCTTC
TRBD1	-	TRBV7-2	TRBJ1-5	CASSLGTGINQPQHF	TGTGCCAGCAGCTTAGGGACAGGGATCAATCAGCCCCAGCATTTT
-	-	TRBV7-2	TRBJ2-6	CASSSPGAGANVLTF	TGTGCCAGCAGCTCACCAGGGGCTGGGGCCAACGTCCTGACTTTC
TRBD1	few	TRBV5-4	TRBJ2-3	CASSLDRGGTDTQYF	TGTGCCAGCAGCCTCGACAGGGGTGGGACAGATACGCAGTATTTT
-	once	TRBV6-5	TRBJ2-7	CASRGGAPYEQYF	TGTGCCAGTAGAGGGGGGGCCCCCTACGAGCAGTACTTC
-	-	TRBV5-4	TRBJ2-5	CASSLALQETQYF	TGTGCCAGCAGCTTGGCCCTACAAGAGACCCAGTACTTC
-	-	TRBV5-1	TRBJ2-1	CASTPTRVGSYNEQFF	TGCGCCAGCACACCAACGAGGGTCGGCTCCTACAATGAGCAGTTCTTC
-	-	TRBV4-1	TRBJ2-7	CASSQALGPEQYF	TGCGCCAGCAGCCAAGCCCTGGGGCCCGAGCAGTACTTC
TRBD1	-	TRBV6-5	TRBJ1-1	CASRGGSMNTEAFF	TGTGCCAGCAGAGGGGGCTCTATGAACACTGAAGCTTTCTTT
-	once	TRBV19	TRBJ1-1	CASIGGIYTEAFF	TGTGCCAGTATAGGCGGCATTTACACTGAAGCTTTCTTT
-	-	TRBV29-1	TRBJ1-2	CSVEVPRGYTF	TGCAGCGTTGAAGTCCCGCGCGGCTACACCTTC
TRBD2	-	TRBV11-2	TRBJ2-5	CASSLALAGVETQYF	TGTGCCAGCAGCTTAGCCCTAGCGGGGGTAGAGACCCAGTACTTC
-	-	TRBV4-3	TRBJ1-6	CASSQVASTNSPLHF	TGCGCCAGCAGCCAAGTGGCCAGTACGAATTCACCCCTCCACTTT
-	-	TRBV7-2	TRBJ2-5	CASSWDGGTQYF	TGTGCCAGCTCCTGGGACGGGGGGACCCAGTACTTC
-	-	TRBV12-5	TRBJ1-1	CASGDLEGTEAFF	TGTGCTAGTGGGGACCTCGAGGGCACTGAAGCTTTCTTT
TRBD1	-	TRBV27	TRBJ1-6	CASSPRQGLNSPLHF	TGTGCCAGCAGTCCTCGACAGGGTCTTAATTCACCCCTCCACTTT
-	-	TRBV5-1	TRBJ2-1	CASSLVSGTYNEQFF	TGCGCCAGCAGCTTGGTATCAGGGACCTACAATGAGCAGTTCTTC
TRBD2	-	TRBV12-3/TRBV12-4	TRBJ2-5	CASTPGGVETQYF	TGTGCCAGCACTCCCGGGGGGGTAGAGACCCAGTACTTC
-	-	TRBV4-1	TRBJ2-3	CASSQLDTDTQYF	TGCGCCAGCAGCCAACTAGACACAGATACGCAGTATTTT
TRBD2	-	TRBV5-1	TRBJ2-3	CASRYRGDTDTQYF	TGCGCCAGCAGATACCGGGGGGACACAGATACGCAGTATTTT
-	-	TRBV5-1	TRBJ2-3	CASKPGTPSTDTQYF	TGCGCCAGCAAACCCGGGACTCCAAGCACAGATACGCAGTATTTT
TRBD1	few	TRBV4-3	TRBJ2-5	CASSQVGTGLWETQYF	TGCGCCAGCAGCCAAGTTGGGACAGGGCTTTGGGAGACCCAGTACTTC
TRBD2	-	TRBV11-3	TRBJ2-3	CASSTYGTSGGTSTDTQYF	TGTGCCAGCAGCACCTACGGGACTAGCGGGGGGACTAGCACAGATACGCAGTATTTT
-	-	TRBV18	TRBJ1-1	CASSPRGGDTEAFF	TGTGCCAGCTCACCACGAGGGGGGGACACTGAAGCTTTCTTT
-	-	TRBV19	TRBJ1-3	CASTAGGYGNTIYF	TGTGCCAGTACCGCGGGAGGATATGGAAACACCATATATTTT
-	-	TRBV5-4	TRBJ2-5	CASTVFSAIKETQYF	TGTGCCAGCACCGTTTTTAGCGCGATCAAAGAGACCCAGTACTTC
-	-	TRBV9	TRBJ1-1	CASSVEGGWNTEAFF	TGTGCCAGCAGCGTAGAAGGGGGATGGAACACTGAAGCTTTCTTT
-	-	TRBV12-3/TRBV12-4	TRBJ1-5	CASSLQGRQPQHF	TGTGCCAGCAGTTTACAGGGCCGACAGCCCCAGCATTTT
-	-	TRBV7-2	TRBJ2-3	CASSLARQGTDTQYF	TGTGCCAGCAGCTTAGCTCGACAGGGCACAGATACGCAGTATTTT
-	-	TRBV15	TRBJ1-5	CATSRGSGDQPQHF	TGTGCCACCAGCAGAGGTTCGGGGGATCAGCCCCAGCATTTT
-	once	TRBV5-1	TRBJ2-7	CASGAVSYEQYF	TGCGCCAGCGGGGCAGTCTCCTACGAGCAGTACTTC
-	-	TRBV11-2	TRBJ2-3	CASTPLASGSTDTQYF	TGTGCCAGCACCCCCCTGGCGTCGGGGAGCACAGATACGCAGTATTTT
TRBD2	-	TRBV2	TRBJ2-1	CASSDFAGAYNEQFF	TGTGCCAGCAGTGATTTCGCGGGGGCCTACAATGAGCAGTTCTTC
TRBD1	-	TRBV5-1	TRBJ1-6	CASSLAQQGNSPLHF	TGCGCCAGCAGCTTGGCCCAACAGGGGAATTCACCCCTCCACTTT
-	-	TRBV3-1/TRBV3-2	TRBJ1-5	CASSQVQGNQPQHF	TGTGCCAGCAGCCAGGTACAGGGCAATCAGCCCCAGCATTTT
-	-	TRBV5-6	TRBJ2-7	CASSLMASGSYEQYF	TGTGCCAGCAGCTTGATGGCGTCAGGGTCCTACGAGCAGTACTTC